This T cell receptor beta chain was obtained from a study of identifying expanded T cells in peripheral blood. This CDR3 is built from 16 residues. Germline V gene sequence: CDR1 LNHDA, CDR2 SQIVND (reference sequence). Trimming took 1 base from V and 7 from J; bases not matched to a gene: 11. Collection occurred without any documented infections or immune events in donors. For this clone: Its antigen is unidentified.

Findings and caveats of the study: Roughly two-week clone count variance significantly increased as total template count grew. Differentially abundant clones: around 1.2 between replicates, around 16 at 2 to 3 weeks, more than 18 at four.

Produced via immunoSEQ multiplex PCR; TCRdb's table is partial and in-frame only. The sample lists about 86,000 clones, 70% to 90% occurring once. The sequence was obtained from a person between 18 and 75 years old in good health. This sequence joins TRBV19 and TRBJ2-5, with TRBD2 matching over 8 bases. Sequenced material: blood. This CDR3 is CASSIVSGGPGGTQYF. DNA of the CDR3: TGTGCCAGTAGTATAGTAAGCGGGGGACCCGGCGGGACCCAGTACTTC.